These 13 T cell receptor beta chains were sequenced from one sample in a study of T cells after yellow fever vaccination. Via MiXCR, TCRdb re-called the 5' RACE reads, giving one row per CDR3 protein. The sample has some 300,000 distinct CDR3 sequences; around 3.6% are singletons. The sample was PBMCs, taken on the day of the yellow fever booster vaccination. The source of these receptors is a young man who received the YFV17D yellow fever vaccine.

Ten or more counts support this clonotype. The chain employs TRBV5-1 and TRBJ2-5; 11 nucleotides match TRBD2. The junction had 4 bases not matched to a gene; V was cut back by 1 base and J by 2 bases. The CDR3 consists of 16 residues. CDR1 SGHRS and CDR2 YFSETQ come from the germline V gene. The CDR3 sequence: CASSLRLAGWQETQYF. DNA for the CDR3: TGCGCCAGCAGCTTGAGACTAGCGGGGTGGCAAGAGACCCAGTACTTC.

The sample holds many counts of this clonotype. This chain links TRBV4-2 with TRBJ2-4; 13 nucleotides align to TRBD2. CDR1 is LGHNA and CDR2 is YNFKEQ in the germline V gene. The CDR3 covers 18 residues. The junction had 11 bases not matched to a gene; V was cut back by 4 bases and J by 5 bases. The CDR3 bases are TGTGCCAGCAGCCCTCGACTAGCGGGGGGATATGGCGAAAACATTCAGTACTTC. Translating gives CASSPRLAGGYGENIQYF.

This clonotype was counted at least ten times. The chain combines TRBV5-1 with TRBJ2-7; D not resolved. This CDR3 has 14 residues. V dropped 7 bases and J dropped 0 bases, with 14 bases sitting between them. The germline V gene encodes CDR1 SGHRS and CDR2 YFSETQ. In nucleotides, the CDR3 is TGCGCCAGCGGGGATATTGGTGGCTCCTACGAGCAGTACTTC. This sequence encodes CASGDIGGSYEQYF.

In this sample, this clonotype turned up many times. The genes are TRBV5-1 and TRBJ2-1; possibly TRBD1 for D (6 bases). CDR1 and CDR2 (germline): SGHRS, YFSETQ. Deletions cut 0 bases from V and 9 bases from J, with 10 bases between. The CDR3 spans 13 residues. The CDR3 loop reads CASSLAVGGEQFF. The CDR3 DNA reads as TGCGCCAGCAGCTTGGCAGTAGGGGGTGAGCAGTTCTTC.

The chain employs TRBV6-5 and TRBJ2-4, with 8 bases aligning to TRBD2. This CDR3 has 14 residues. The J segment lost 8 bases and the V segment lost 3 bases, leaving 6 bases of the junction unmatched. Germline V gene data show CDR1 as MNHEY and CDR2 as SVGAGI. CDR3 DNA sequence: TGTGCCAGCAGTTATGCGGGGGGCGCGGACATTCAGTACTTC. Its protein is CASSYAGGADIQYF.

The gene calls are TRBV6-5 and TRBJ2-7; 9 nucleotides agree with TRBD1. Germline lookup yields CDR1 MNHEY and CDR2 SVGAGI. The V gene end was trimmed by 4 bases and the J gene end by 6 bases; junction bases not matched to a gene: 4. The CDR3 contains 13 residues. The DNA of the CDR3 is TGTGCCAGCAGTTCCACAGGGGGCGGCGAGCAGTACTTC. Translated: CASSSTGGGEQYF.

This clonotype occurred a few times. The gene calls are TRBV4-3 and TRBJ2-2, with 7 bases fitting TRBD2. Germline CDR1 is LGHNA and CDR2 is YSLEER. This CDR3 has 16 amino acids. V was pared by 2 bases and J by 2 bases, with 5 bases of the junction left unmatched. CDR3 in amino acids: CASSQRGGGNTGELFF. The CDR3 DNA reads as TGCGCCAGCAGCCAACGCGGCGGGGGTAACACCGGGGAGCTGTTTTTT.

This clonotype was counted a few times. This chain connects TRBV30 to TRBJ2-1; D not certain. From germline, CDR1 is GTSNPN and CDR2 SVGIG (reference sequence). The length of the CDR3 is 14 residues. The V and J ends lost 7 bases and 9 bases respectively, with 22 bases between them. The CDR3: CASKDGPSVVEQFF. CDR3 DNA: TGTGCCTCAAAGGACGGACCCTCCGTTGTTGAGCAGTTCTTC.

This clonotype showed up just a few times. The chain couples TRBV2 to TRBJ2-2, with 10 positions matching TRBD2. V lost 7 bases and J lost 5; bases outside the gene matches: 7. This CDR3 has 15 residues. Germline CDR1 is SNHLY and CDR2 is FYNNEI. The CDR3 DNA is TGTGCCAGCACAGAAACTAGCGGGGTAACCGGGGAGCTGTTTTTT. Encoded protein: CASTETSGVTGELFF.

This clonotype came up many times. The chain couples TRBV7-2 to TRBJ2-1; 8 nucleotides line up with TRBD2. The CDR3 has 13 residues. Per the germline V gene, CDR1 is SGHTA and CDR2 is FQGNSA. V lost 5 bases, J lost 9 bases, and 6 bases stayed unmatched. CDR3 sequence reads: CASSPLRGGEQFF. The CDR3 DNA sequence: TGTGCCAGCAGCCCTCTTCGGGGGGGTGAGCAGTTCTTC.

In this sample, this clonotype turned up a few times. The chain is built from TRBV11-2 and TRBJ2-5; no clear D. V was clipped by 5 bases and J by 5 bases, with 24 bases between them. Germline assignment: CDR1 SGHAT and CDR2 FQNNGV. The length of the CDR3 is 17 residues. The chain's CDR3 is CASSRRTFSVEPETQYF. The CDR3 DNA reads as TGTGCCAGCAGCCGTCGGACGTTCTCTGTCGAGCCGGAGACCCAGTACTTC.

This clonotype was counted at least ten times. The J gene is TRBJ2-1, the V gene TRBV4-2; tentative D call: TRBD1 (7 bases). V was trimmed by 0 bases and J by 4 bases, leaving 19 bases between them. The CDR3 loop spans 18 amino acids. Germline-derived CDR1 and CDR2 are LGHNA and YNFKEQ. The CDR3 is CASSQEGPSGGIYNEQFF. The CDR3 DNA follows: TGTGCCAGCAGCCAAGAGGGCCCCTCAGGGGGGATTTACAATGAGCAGTTCTTC.

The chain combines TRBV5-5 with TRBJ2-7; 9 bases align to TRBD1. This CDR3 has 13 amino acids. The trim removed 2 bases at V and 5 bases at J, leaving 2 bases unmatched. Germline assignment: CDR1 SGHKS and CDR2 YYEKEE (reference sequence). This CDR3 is CASSFWTGDEQYV. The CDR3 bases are TGTGCCAGCAGCTTTTGGACAGGGGACGAGCAGTACGTC.